The clone carrying this TCR beta chain was seen repeatedly, ten times or more. Building of the TCR beta libraries involved iRepertoire HTBI primers and Arm-PCR of CDR3 regions. MiXCR, applied by TCRdb to the multiplex PCR reads, yields one record per CDR3 protein. The sample consists of under 450,000 distinct CDR3 sequences, around 15% of them appearing once. Time point of the sample: newly diagnosed GD, antithyroid drugs for less than 3 months. Generation of the TCR library employed RNA extracted from PBMCs. Recruitment took place at an endocrinology department in Xi'an, China. The data were obtained in a study of regulatory T cells in long-lasting Graves disease. The germline V gene encodes CDR1 SNHLY and CDR2 FYNNEI. V was pared by 6 bases and J by 1 base, with 12 bases between. This CDR3 has 14 amino acids. These data also formed part of another study, on T cells in Graves' hyperthyroidism and ophthalmopathy. From that second work: Most clonotypes that expanded in the thyroid above 0.001 also showed up in blood. Separating ophthalmopathy from stable hyperthyroidism was achieved by a 13 V-J model.

The gene calls are TRBV2 and TRBJ1-1; D gene uncertain. This clonotype originated in a young woman with Graves disease. Sequencing was performed on peripheral blood mononuclear cells (PBMCs), taken at new diagnosis, from a patient treated with antithyroid drugs. Here the CDR3 reads CASRSGNPNTEAFF. The CDR3 DNA reads TGTGCCAGCAGGTCGGGGAACCCGAACACTGAAGCTTTCTTT.